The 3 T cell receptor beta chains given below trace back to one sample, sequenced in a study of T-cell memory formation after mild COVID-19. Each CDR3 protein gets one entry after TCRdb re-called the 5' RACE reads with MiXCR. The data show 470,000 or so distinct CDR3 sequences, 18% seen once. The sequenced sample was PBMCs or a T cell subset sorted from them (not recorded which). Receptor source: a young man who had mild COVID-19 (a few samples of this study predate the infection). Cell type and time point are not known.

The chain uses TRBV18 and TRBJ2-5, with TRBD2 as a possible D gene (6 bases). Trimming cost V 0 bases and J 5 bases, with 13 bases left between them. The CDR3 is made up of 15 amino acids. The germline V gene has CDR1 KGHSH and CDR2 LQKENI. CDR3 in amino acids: CASSPPARGGETQYF. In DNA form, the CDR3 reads TGTGCCAGCTCACCACCAGCACGTGGGGGGGAGACCCAGTACTTC.

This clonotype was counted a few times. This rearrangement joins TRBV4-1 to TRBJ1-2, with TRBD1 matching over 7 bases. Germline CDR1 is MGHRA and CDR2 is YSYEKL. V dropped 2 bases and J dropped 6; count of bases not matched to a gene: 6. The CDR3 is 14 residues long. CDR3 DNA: TGCGCCAGCAGCCAATGGGGACAGAGTCATGGCTACACCTTC. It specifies CASSQWGQSHGYTF.

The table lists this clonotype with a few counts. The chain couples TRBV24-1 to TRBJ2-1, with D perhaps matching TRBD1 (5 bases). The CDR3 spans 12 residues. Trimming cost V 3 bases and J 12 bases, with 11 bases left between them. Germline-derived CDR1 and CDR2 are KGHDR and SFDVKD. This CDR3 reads CATSDTTDLQFF. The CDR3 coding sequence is TGTGCCACCAGTGATACGACAGACCTGCAGTTCTTC.